The 12 T cell receptor beta chains in this list originate from one sample, sequenced in a study of shared clonotypes between healthy human individuals. Terminally differentiated effector memory CD45RA+ cells were left out of the naive CD8 fraction, which was CD45RO-negative and positively selected for CCR7. Libraries were prepared by immunoSEQ multiplex PCR; TCRdb keeps only in-frame clonotypes and omits some of them. The sample holds approximately 2,000,000 clones; 80% to 95% are singletons and the top ten take less than 2%. The sample taken for sequencing was naive CD8+ T cells from PBMCs. These receptor sequences come from a young man in good health. Some clones in this sample may be carry-over from other donors' samples.

This clone was recorded only once. The V call is TRBV5-1, the J call TRBJ2-7; unclear D gene. CDR1 and CDR2 (germline): SGHRS, YFSETQ. The CDR3 extends over 14 amino acids. Trimming cost V 1 base and J 3 bases, with 11 bases left between them. CDR3 sequence reads: CASSLTPGHYEQYF. DNA of the CDR3: TGCGCCAGCAGCTTGACCCCGGGCCACTACGAGCAGTACTTC.

CDR3 sequence: CASSPTGGPYGYTF. CDR3 in DNA: TGTGCCAGCAGTCCCACAGGGGGTCCCTATGGCTACACCTTC. The chain has TRBV6-6 and TRBJ1-2; 8 bases map to TRBD1. In germline, CDR1 is MNHNY, CDR2 SVGAGI (reference sequence). The CDR3 runs 14 residues. Trimming at V came to 5 bases and at J to 4 bases, leaving 6 bases not matched to a gene.

The chain combines TRBV30 with TRBJ1-1; the D is unclear. CDR3 length equals 14 residues. The V end was cut by 2 bases, the J end by 0 bases, with 10 bases between. CDR1 is GTSNPN and CDR2 is SVGIG in the germline V gene (reference sequence). CDR3 DNA sequence: TGTGCCTGGAGTACCGGGTCGGTGAACACTGAAGCTTTCTTT. Residues: CAWSTGSVNTEAFF. The full variable domain, with the rest looked up from reference TRBV30 and TRBJ1-1, is SQTIHQWPATLVQPVGSPLSLECTVEGTSNPNLYWYRQAAGRGLQLLFYSVGIGQISSEVPQNLSASRPQDRQFILSSKKLLLSDSGFYLCAWSTGSVNTEAFFGQGTRLTVV.

This CDR3 reads CASSPQGTYRNEQFF. CDR3 nucleotide sequence: TGTGCCAGCAGCCCCCAGGGGACGTACAGAAATGAGCAGTTCTTC. V usage is TRBV7-9 and J usage is TRBJ2-1, with a tentative D call TRBD1 (6 bases). V shed 5 bases and J shed 7 bases, with 18 bases lying between them. The CDR3 sequence is 15 residues long. CDR1 and CDR2 from the germline V gene are SEHNR and FQNEAQ (reference sequence).

The chain employs TRBV7-9 and TRBJ1-2; tentative D call: TRBD1 (5 bases). The CDR3 totals 14 residues. Germline V gives CDR1 SEHNR, CDR2 FQNEAQ (reference sequence). V dropped 3 bases and J dropped 6 bases, with 14 bases sitting between them. This chain's CDR3 is CASSFLEWTHGYTF. CDR3 coding DNA: TGTGCCAGCAGCTTCTTAGAGTGGACACATGGCTACACCTTC.

This chain joins TRBV27 and TRBJ2-1; 10 bases are a match to TRBD2. From germline, CDR1 is MNHEY and CDR2 SMNVEV (reference sequence). Trimming cost V 6 bases and J 2 bases; bases outside gene matches: 13. This CDR3 is 18 amino acids long. The CDR3 sequence is CASSLSSGRWPPYNEQFF. DNA of the CDR3: TGTGCCAGCAGCCTATCTAGCGGGAGATGGCCCCCCTACAATGAGCAGTTCTTC.

This chain connects TRBV11-2 to TRBJ2-5; 8 nucleotides align to TRBD2. Unmatched junction bases numbered 12, after V lost 1 base and J lost 5 bases. Germline V lookup: CDR1 SGHAT, CDR2 FQNNGV. The CDR3 has 17 amino acids. This CDR3 is CASSLVGRETWGETQYF. Here the CDR3 DNA reads TGTGCCAGCAGCTTAGTCGGGAGGGAAACATGGGGGGAGACCCAGTACTTC.

This chain links TRBV2 with TRBJ2-7; the match to TRBD1 covers 7 bases. V was clipped by 7 bases and J by 4 bases; unmatched bases: 4. Germline-derived CDR1 and CDR2 are SNHLY and FYNNEI. The CDR3 spans 12 residues. The CDR3, as DNA: TGTGCCAGCAAGGACAGGATTTACGAGCAGTACTTC. Its protein product is CASKDRIYEQYF.

The chain has TRBV28 and TRBJ2-3; tentatively, D is TRBD1 or TRBD2 (6 bases each). Trimming shortened V by 2 bases and J by 2 bases, and 20 bases separated the two germline ends. This CDR3 comprises 18 residues. Germline-derived CDR1 and CDR2 are MDHEN and SYDVKM. This chain's CDR3 is CASSLTTAAGDFTDTQYF. CDR3 nucleotides: TGTGCCAGCAGTTTAACCACGGCGGCAGGGGACTTCACAGATACGCAGTATTTT.

The chain links TRBV7-8 to TRBJ2-1, with 14 bases lining up with TRBD2. Looked up from germline, CDR1 is SGHVS and CDR2 is FQNEAQ. Losses at the gene ends were 7 bases for V and 2 bases for J; bases not matched to a gene: 16. This CDR3 spans 20 amino acids. The CDR3 reads CASTELGTSGRGSPYNEQFF. The DNA of the CDR3 is TGTGCCAGCACCGAATTAGGGACTAGCGGGAGAGGGTCTCCCTACAATGAGCAGTTCTTC.

The V call is TRBV4-2, the J call TRBJ1-2; weak D call: TRBD1 (6 bases). CDR3 length: 15 amino acids. Between the trimmed V and J ends, which lost 3 bases and 1 base, there was a span of 12 bases. The germline gives CDR1 LGHNA, CDR2 YNFKEQ. The CDR3 DNA sequence: TGTGCCAGCAGCCAGGCGGACAGTCTTAACTATGGCTACACCTTC. Translated, it gives CASSQADSLNYGYTF.

This rearrangement joins TRBV19 to TRBJ1-1, with unresolved D. Deletions cut 6 bases from V and 0 bases from J, with 11 bases between. Germline CDR1 LNHDA, CDR2 SQIVND (reference sequence). CDR3 length equals 14 residues. The CDR3 DNA sequence: TGTGCCAGTAGGGGAGTGGGCCTGAACACTGAAGCTTTCTTT. As protein: CASRGVGLNTEAFF.